The T cell receptor (beta chain) described here comes from a study of early T cells in non-severe SARS-CoV-2 infection. Study in general: Sequencing of bulk RNA from unsorted whole blood was done, without chain pairing.

Attachment of unique molecular identifiers was made to individual cDNA molecules. TCRdb reanalysed the 5' RACE reads using MiXCR and keeps one entry per CDR3 protein. The sample carries roughly 38,000 distinct CDR3 sequences, around 5.1% recorded once. This clonotype was found a few times. Its antigen is still unknown. Germline-derived CDR1 and CDR2 are MNHEY and SMNVEV (reference sequence). This CDR3 comprises 15 residues. V was pared by 4 bases and J by 4 bases, with 17 bases between. Study outcomes and limitations: Database matching using VDJdb favored anti-spike CD8 responses, with private and CD4 specificities left missing.

The input for sequencing was whole blood, taken at baseline. The source is an adult who was a healthcare worker with PCR-confirmed SARS-CoV-2 infection or an uninfected control (not recorded which). The gene calls are TRBV27 and TRBJ2-7; D is possibly TRBD1 (5 bases). CDR3 in amino acids: CASSWGSAARYEQYF. The DNA for the CDR3 is TGTGCCAGCAGTTGGGGCTCGGCTGCCCGTTACGAGCAGTACTTC.